The clone carrying this T cell receptor (beta chain) was seen a handful of times. The antigen remains undetermined. The sample comes from a study of beta chain features in type 1 diabetes. Study-wide points: Equally in patients and controls, shorter templates might have been favored by PCR. Moderately but significantly shorter TCRB CDR3s were found in Type 1 diabetes patients in all four CD4+ subsets.

Expressed TCRB transcripts got sequenced, as all isolated RNA was reverse transcribed. TCRdb's table, derived via immunoSEQ multiplex PCR, lists solely in-frame clones and lacks some. The sample includes 550,000 to 850,000 clones, 13% of them seen just once. The ends were cut back, 4 bases at V and 3 bases at J, with 17 bases in the middle. The CDR3 runs 15 residues. Per germline, CDR1 SGHDT and CDR2 YYEEEE. Sequencing was done on a sample of naive CD4+ T cells from blood. The V gene is TRBV5-6, the J gene TRBJ2-7, with a tentative D call TRBD1 (6 bases). This receptor was identified in a man aged 18 to 29 with type 1 diabetes. DNA for the CDR3: TGTGCCAGCAGCGTCGTCGACAGGCTATACTACGAGCAGTACTTC. Its translation: CASSVVDRLYYEQYF.